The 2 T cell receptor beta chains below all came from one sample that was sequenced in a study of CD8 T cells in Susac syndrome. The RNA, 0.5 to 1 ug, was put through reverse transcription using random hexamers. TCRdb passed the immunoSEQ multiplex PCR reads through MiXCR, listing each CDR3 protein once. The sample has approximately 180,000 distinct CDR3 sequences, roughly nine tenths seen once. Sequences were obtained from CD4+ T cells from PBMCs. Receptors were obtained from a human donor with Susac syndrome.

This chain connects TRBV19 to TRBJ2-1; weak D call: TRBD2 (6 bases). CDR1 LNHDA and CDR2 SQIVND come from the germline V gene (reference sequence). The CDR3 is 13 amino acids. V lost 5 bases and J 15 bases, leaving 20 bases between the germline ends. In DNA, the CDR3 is TGTGCCAGTAGTGGGGGGACGGGAGTTAAGTCGTTCTTC. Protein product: CASSGGTGVKSFF.

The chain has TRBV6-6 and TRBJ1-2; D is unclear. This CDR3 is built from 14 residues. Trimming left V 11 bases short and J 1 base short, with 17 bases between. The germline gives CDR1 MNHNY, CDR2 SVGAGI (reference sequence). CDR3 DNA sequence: TGTGCCGTCCCCCGGGCAGCGAATAACTATGGCTACACCTTC. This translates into CAVPRAANNYGYTF.